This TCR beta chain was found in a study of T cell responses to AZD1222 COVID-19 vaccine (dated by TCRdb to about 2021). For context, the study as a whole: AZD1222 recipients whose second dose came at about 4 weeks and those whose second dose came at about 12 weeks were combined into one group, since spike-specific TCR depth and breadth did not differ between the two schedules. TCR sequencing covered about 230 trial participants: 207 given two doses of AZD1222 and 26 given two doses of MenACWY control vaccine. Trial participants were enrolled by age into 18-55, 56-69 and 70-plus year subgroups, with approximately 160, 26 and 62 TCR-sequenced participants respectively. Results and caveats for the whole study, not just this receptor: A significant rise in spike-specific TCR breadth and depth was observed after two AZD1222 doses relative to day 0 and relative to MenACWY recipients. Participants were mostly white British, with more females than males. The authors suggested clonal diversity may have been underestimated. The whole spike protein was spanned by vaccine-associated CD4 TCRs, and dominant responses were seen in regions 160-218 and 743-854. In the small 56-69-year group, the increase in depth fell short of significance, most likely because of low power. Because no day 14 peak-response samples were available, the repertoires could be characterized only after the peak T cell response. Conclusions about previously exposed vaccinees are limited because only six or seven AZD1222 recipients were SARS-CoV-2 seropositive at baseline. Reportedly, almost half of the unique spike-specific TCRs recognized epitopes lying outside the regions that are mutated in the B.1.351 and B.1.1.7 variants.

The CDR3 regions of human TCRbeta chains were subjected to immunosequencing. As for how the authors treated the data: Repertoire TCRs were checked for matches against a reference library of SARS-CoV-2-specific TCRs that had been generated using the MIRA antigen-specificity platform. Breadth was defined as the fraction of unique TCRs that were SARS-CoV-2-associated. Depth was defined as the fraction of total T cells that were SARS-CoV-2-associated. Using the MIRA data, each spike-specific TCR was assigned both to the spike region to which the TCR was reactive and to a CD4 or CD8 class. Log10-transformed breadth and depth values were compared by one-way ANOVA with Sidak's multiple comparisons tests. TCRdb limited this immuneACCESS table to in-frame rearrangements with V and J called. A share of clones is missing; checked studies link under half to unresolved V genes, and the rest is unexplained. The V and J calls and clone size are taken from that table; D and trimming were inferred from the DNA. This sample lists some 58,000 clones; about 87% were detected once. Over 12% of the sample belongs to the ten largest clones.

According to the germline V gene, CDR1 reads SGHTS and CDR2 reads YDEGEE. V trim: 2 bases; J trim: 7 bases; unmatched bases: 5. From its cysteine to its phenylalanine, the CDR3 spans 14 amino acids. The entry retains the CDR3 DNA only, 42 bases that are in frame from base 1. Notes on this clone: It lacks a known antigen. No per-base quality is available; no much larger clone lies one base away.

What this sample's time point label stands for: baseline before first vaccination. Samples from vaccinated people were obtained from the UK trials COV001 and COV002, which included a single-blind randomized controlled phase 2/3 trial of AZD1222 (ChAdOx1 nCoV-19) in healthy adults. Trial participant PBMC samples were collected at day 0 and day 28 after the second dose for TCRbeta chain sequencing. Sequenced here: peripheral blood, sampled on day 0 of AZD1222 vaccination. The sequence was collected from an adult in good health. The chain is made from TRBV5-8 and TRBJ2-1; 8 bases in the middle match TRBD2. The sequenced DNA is TGTGCCAGCAGCTTCCGCGGGAGGACGAATGAGCAGTTCTTC. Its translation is CASSFRGRTNEQFF.